This T cell receptor beta chain derives from a study of blood T cell repertoires in COVID-19. In the study overall: The analysed material was cDNA or gDNA that came from T cells, B-cell-depleted T cells, or PBMCs.

The method was immunoSEQ multiplex PCR; TCRdb's version includes in-frame clones alone and lacks a portion of them. The sample yields some 320,000 clones, about 91% seen once. The CDR3 contains 13 residues. Germline CDR1 MNHEY, CDR2 SVGAGI. Trimming at V came to 6 bases and at J to 4 bases, leaving 3 bases not matched to a gene. The material sequenced was peripheral blood. This clonotype was sampled from a woman in her 30s who had recovered from COVID-19. This sequence joins TRBV6-5 and TRBJ1-1; TRBD1 agrees at 9 bases. The CDR3 sequence is CASSTGGSTEAFF. CDR3 bases: TGTGCCAGCAGCACAGGGGGCTCCACTGAAGCTTTCTTT.